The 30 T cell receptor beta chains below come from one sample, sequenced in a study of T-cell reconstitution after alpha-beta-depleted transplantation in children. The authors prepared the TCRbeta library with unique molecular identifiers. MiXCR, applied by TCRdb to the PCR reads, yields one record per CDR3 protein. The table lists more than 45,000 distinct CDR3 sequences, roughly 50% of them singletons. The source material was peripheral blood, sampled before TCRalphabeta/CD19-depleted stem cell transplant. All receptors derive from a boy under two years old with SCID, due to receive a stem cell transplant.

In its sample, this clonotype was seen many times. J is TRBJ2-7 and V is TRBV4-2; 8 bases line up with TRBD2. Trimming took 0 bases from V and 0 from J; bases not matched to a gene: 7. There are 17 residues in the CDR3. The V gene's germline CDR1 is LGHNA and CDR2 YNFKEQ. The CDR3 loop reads CASSQDPLAGNSYEQYF. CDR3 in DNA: TGTGCCAGCAGCCAAGATCCCCTAGCGGGCAACTCCTACGAGCAGTACTTC.

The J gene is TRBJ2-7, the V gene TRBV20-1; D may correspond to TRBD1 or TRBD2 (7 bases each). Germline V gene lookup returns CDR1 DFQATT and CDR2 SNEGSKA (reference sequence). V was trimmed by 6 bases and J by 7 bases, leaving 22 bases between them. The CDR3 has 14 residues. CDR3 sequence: CSARRGGGNGEQYF. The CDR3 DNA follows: TGCAGTGCCCGCAGGGGGGGAGGGAATGGGGAGCAGTACTTC.

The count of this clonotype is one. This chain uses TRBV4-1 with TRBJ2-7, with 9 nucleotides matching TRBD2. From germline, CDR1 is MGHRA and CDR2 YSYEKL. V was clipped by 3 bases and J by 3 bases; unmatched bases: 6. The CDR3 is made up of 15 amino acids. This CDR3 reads CASSQSAGGLYEQYF. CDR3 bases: TGCGCCAGCAGCCAGTCAGCGGGGGGCCTCTACGAGCAGTACTTC.

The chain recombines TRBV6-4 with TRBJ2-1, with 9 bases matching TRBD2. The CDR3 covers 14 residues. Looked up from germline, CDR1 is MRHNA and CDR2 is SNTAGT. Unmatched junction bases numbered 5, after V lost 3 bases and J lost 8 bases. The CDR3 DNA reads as TGTGCCAGCAGTGAGGCTAGCGGGGTAGATGAGCAGTTCTTC. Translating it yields CASSEASGVDEQFF.

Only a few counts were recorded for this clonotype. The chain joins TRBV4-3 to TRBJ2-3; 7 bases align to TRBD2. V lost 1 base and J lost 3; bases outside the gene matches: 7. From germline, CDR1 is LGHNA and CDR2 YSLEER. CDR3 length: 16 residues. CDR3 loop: CASSQATGGPTDTQYF. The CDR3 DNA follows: TGCGCCAGCAGCCAAGCAACGGGGGGACCAACAGATACGCAGTATTTT.

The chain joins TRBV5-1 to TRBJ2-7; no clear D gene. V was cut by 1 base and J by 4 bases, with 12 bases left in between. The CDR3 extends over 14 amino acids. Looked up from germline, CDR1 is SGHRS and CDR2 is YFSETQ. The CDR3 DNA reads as TGCGCCAGCAGCTTGATGACGGACCGTTACGAGCAGTACTTC. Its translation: CASSLMTDRYEQYF.

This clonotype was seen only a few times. CDR3 sequence: CSARDGGRETEAFF. CDR3 nucleotide sequence: TGCAGTGCTAGAGATGGTGGTCGGGAGACTGAAGCTTTCTTT. This chain joins TRBV20-1 and TRBJ1-1; unclear D gene. V was clipped by 0 bases and J by 5 bases, with 13 bases between them. The germline V gene encodes CDR1 DFQATT and CDR2 SNEGSKA (reference sequence). The CDR3 totals 14 residues.

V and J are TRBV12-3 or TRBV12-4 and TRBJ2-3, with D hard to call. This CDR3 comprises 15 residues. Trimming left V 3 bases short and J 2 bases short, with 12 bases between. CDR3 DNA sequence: TGTGCCAGCAGTTTGGCCAGGACCAACACAGATACGCAGTATTTT. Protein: CASSLARTNTDTQYF.

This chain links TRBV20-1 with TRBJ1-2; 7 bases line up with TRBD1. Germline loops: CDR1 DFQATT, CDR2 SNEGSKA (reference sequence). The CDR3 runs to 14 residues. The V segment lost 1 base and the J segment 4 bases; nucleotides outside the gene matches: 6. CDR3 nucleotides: TGCAGTGCTAGAGCCCCCACAGGGGCCTATGGCTACACCTTC. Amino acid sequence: CSARAPTGAYGYTF.

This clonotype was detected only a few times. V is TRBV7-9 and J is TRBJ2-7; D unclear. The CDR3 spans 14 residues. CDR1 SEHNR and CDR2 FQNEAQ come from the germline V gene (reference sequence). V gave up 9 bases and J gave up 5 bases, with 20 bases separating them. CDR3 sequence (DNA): TGTGCCAGTAGACACCCCGACGCCGAAGACGAGCAGTACTTC. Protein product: CASRHPDAEDEQYF.

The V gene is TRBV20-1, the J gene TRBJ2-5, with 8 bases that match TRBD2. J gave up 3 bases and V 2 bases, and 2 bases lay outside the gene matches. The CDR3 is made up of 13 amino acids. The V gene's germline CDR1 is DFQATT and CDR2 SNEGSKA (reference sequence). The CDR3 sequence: CSARRGGEETQYF. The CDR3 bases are TGCAGTGCTAGACGGGGGGGTGAAGAGACCCAGTACTTC.

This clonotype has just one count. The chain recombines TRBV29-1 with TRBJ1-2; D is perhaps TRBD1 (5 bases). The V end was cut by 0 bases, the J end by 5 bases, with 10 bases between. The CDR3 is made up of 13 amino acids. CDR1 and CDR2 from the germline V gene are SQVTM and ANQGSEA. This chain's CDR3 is CSVEEGDLYGYTF. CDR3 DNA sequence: TGCAGCGTTGAAGAGGGGGATCTTTATGGCTACACCTTC.

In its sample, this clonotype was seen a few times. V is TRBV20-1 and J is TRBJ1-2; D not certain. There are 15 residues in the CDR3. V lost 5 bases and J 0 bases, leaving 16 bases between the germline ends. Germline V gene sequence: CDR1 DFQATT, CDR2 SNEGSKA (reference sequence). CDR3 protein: CSAQRAFRANYGYTF. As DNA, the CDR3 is TGCAGTGCTCAGAGGGCTTTCCGAGCTAACTATGGCTACACCTTC.

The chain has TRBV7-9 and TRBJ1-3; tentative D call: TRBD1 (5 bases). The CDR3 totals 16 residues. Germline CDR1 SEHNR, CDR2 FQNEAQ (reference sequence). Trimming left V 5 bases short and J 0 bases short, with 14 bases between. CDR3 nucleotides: TGTGCCAGCAGCGTACCAACCGGGACCTCTGGAAACACCATATATTTT. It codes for CASSVPTGTSGNTIYF. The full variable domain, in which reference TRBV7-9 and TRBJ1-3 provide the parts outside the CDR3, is DTGVSQNPRHKITKRGQNVTFRCDPISEHNRLYWYRQTLGQGPEFLTYFQNEAQLEKSRLLSDRFSAERPKGSFSTLEIQRTEQGDSAMYLCASSVPTGTSGNTIYFGEGSWLTVV.

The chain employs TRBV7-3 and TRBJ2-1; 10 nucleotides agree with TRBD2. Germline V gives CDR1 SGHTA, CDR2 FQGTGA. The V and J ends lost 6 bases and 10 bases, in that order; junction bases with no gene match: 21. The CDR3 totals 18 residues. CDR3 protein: CASSSAKAQRGGRREQFF. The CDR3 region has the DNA TGTGCCAGCAGTTCCGCAAAAGCCCAGCGGGGGGGCCGAAGGGAGCAGTTCTTC.

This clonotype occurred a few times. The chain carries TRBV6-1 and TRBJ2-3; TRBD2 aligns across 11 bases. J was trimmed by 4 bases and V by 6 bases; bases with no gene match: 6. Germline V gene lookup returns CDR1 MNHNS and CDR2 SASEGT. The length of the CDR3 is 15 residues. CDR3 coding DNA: TGTGCCAGCAGCTGGACTAGCGGGCCGGCAGATACGCAGTATTTT. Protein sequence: CASSWTSGPADTQYF.

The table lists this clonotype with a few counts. The CDR3 here is CASSYPRGGNNQPQHF. CDR3 nucleotide sequence: TGTGCCAGCAGTTACCCCAGGGGGGGAAACAATCAGCCCCAGCATTTT. The rearrangement links TRBV6-2 or TRBV6-3 to TRBJ1-5; 7 nucleotides match TRBD1. The CDR3 loop spans 16 amino acids. Per the germline V gene, CDR1 is MNHEY and CDR2 is SVGEGT. V shed 2 bases and J 3 bases; nucleotides not matched to a gene: 7.

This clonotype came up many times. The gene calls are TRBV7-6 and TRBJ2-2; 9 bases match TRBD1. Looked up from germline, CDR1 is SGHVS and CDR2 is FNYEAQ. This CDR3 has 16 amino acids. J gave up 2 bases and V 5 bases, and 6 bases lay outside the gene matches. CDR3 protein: CASSPRTGANTGELFF. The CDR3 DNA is TGTGCCAGCAGCCCAAGGACAGGGGCTAACACCGGGGAGCTGTTTTTT.

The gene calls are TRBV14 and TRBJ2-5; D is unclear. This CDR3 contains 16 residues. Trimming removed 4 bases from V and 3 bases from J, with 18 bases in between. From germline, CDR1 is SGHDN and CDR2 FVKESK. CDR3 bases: TGTGCCAGCAGCCCCCGGACCCCCATGGCAAAAGAGACCCAGTACTTC. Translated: CASSPRTPMAKETQYF.

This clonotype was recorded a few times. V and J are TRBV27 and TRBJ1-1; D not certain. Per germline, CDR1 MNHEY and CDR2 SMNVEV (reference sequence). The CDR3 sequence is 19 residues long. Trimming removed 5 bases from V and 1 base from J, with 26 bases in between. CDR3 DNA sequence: TGTGCCAGCAGTGAGGCAGCGTGGCGAGAGTGGGGTGGGAACACTGAAGCTTTCTTT. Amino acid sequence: CASSEAAWREWGGNTEAFF.

Here the CDR3 reads CSARDGRTYQETQYF. The CDR3 DNA is TGCAGTGCTAGAGATGGGCGGACGTACCAAGAGACCCAGTACTTC. The rearrangement links TRBV20-1 to TRBJ2-5, with D uncertain. The germline CDR1 and CDR2 sequences are DFQATT and SNEGSKA (reference sequence). There are 15 residues in the CDR3. Trimming took 0 bases from V and 0 from J, leaving 11 bases between them.

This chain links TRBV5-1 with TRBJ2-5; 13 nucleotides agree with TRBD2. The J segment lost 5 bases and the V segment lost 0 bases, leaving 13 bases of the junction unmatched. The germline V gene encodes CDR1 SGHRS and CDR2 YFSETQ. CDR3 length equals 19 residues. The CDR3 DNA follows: TGCGCCAGCAGCTTGGCCGGGACTAGCGGGATTATAATTTGGGAGACCCAGTACTTC. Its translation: CASSLAGTSGIIIWETQYF.

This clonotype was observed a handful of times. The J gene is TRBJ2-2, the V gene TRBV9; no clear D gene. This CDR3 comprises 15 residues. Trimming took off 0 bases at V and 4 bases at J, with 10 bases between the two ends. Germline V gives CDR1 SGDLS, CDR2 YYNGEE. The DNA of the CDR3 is TGTGCCAGCAGCGTAGCTGGCTTGGGCACCGGGGAGCTGTTTTTT. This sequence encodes CASSVAGLGTGELFF.

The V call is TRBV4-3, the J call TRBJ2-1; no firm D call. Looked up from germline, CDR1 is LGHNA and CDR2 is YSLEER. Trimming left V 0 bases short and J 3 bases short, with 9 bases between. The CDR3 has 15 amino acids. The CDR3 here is CASSQEQVNYNEQFF. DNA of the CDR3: TGCGCCAGCAGCCAAGAGCAGGTTAACTACAATGAGCAGTTCTTC.

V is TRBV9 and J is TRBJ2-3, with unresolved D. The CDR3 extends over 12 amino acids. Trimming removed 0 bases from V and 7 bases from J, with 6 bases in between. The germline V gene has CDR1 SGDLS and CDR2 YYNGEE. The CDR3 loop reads CASSVAGNTQYF. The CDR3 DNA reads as TGTGCCAGCAGCGTAGCTGGGAATACGCAGTATTTT.

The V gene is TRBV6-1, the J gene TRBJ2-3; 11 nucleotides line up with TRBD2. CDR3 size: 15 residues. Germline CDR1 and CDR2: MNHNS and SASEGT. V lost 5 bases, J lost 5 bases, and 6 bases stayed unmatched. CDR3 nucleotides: TGTGCCAGCAGTCTAGCGGGGGGTTCGAGAGATACGCAGTATTTT. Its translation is CASSLAGGSRDTQYF.

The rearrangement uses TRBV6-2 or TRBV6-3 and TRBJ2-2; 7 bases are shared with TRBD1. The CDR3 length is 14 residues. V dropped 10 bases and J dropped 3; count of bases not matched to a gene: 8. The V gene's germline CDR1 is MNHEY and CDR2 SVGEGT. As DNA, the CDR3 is TGTGCCATCAGAGACAGGGCCGACACCGGGGAGCTGTTTTTT. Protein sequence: CAIRDRADTGELFF.

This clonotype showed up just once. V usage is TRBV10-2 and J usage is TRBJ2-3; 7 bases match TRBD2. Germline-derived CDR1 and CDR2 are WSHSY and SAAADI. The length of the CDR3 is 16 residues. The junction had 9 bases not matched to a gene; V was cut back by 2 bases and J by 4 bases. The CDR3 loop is CASSEGGVGFADTQYF. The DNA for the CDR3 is TGCGCCAGCAGTGAGGGGGGGGTAGGATTTGCAGATACGCAGTATTTT.

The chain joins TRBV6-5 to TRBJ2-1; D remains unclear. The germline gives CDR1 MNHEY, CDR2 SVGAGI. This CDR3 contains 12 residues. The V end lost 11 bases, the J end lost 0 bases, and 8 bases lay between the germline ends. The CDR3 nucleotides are TGTGCCGCACGTAGCTCCTACAATGAGCAGTTCTTC. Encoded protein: CAARSSYNEQFF.

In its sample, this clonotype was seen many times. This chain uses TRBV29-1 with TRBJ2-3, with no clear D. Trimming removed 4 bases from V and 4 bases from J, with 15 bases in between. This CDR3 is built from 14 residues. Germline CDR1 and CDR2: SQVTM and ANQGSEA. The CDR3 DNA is TGCAGCGTTGCCCTCGAGGTTGACCCAGATACGCAGTATTTT. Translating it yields CSVALEVDPDTQYF.